The clone carrying this T cell receptor beta chain appeared a few times. The antigen is unknown. A J-beta primer mix and a sample-barcoded 5' primer were used in a second PCR of about 7 to 12 cycles. The template-switch adaptor, which had 12 random nucleotides, put a tag on each cDNA molecule. A single record per CDR3 protein comes from TCRdb applying MiXCR to the 5' RACE reads. The sample lists 950,000 to 1,200,000 distinct CDR3 sequences, around two fifths occurring once. These data come from a study of blood T cells in healthy people across ages. Germline CDR1 is MDHEN and CDR2 is SYDVKM. CDR3 size: 15 residues. V lost 6 bases to trimming and J lost 0 bases, with 12 bases between them. Points from the study as a whole: Unsorted PBMCs prevented conclusive naive versus antigen-experienced comparison. Age showed a roughly linear inverse relationship with TCR beta diversity per million T cells.

The sample, around 10 milliliters of peripheral blood, was drawn from each donor. The TCR comes from a man aged 18 to 29 in good health. Sequences were obtained from blood. J is TRBJ2-1 and V is TRBV28; D is possibly TRBD2 (5 bases). CDR3 DNA sequence: TGTGCCAGCAGCCGGACTTCGGCCTCCTACAATGAGCAGTTCTTC. Translating it yields CASSRTSASYNEQFF.